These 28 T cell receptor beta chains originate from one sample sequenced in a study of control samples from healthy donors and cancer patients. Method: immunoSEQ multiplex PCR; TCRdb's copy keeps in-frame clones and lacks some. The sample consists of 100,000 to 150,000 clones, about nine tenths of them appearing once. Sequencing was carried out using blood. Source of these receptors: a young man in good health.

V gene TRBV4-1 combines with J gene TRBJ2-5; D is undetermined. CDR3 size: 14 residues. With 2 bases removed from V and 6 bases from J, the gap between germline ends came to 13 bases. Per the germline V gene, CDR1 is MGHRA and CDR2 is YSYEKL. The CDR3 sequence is CASSQLPGGQTQYF. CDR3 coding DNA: TGCGCCAGCAGCCAACTCCCGGGCGGCCAGACCCAGTACTTC.

The CDR3 spells CASMGLGLSYGSKNIQYF. The CDR3, as DNA: TGTGCCAGTATGGGACTAGGTTTATCTTACGGCAGCAAAAACATTCAGTACTTC. This rearrangement joins TRBV19 to TRBJ2-4; TRBD2 matches at 8 bases. The CDR3 is made up of 18 amino acids. Germline assignment: CDR1 LNHDA and CDR2 SQIVND (reference sequence). J was trimmed by 3 bases and V by 7 bases; bases with no gene match: 17.

The CDR3 DNA is TGTGCCATCAGTGAGTCGTTTGTCAGGACAACTGGAAACACCATATATTTT. Amino acids: CAISESFVRTTGNTIYF. This chain connects TRBV10-3 to TRBJ1-3; TRBD1 is a possible D gene (5 bases). Germline V gene data show CDR1 as ENHRY and CDR2 as SYGVKD. Trimming took 0 bases from V and 2 from J, leaving 14 bases between them. The CDR3 consists of 17 residues.

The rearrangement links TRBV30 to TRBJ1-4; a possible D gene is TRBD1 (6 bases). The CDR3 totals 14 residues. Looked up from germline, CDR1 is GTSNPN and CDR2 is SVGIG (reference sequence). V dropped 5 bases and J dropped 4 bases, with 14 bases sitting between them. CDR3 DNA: TGTGCCTGGTCGGGGGGGGGCGGTAATGAAAAACTGTTTTTT. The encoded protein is CAWSGGGGNEKLFF.

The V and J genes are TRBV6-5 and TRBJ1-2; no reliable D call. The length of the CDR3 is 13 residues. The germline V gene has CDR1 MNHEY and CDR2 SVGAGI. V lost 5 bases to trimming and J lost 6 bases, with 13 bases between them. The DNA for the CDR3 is TGTGCCAGCAGTCTCGGGAGAATGCATGGCTACACCTTC. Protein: CASSLGRMHGYTF.

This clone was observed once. This CDR3 reads CASSLEMRSPLHF. The DNA for the CDR3 is TGTGCCAGCAGCTTAGAAATGCGGTCACCCCTCCACTTT. The chain joins TRBV7-2 to TRBJ1-6; D is unclear. The length of the CDR3 is 13 residues. The germline V and J ends were trimmed by 1 base and 10 bases, with 8 bases remaining between them. CDR1 is SGHTA and CDR2 is FQGNSA in the germline V gene. Full variable domain (rest looked up from reference TRBV7-2 and TRBJ1-6): GAGVSQSPSNKVTEKGKDVELRCDPISGHTALYWYRQSLGQGLEFLIYFQGNSAPDKSGLPSDRFSAERTGGSVSTLTIQRTQQEDSAVYLCASSLEMRSPLHFGNGTRLTVT.

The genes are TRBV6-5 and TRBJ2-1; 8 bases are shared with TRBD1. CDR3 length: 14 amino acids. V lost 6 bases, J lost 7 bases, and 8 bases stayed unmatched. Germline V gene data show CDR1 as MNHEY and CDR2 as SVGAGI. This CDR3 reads CASRAYRTGNEQFF. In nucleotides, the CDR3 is TGTGCCAGCAGAGCATATCGGACAGGGAATGAGCAGTTCTTC.

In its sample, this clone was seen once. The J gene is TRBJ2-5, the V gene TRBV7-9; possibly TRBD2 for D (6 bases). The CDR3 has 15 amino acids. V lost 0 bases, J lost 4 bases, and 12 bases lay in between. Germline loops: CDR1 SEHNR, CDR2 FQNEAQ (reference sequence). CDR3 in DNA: TGTGCCAGCAGCTTAGCGGGTGGGGGAGGAGAGACCCAGTACTTC. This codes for CASSLAGGGGETQYF.

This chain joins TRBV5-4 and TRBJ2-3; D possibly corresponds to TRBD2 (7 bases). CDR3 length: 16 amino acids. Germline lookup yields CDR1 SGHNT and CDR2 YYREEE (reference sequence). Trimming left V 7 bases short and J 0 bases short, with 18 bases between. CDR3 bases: TGTGCCAGCTCCCCCGCGGGGGCCCCGAGCACAGATACGCAGTATTTT. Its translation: CASSPAGAPSTDTQYF.

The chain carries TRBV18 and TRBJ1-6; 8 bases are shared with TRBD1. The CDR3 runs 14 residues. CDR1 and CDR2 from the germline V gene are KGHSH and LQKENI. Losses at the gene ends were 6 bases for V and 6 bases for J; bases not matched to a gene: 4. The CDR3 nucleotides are TGTGCCAGCTCCCCCGACAGGGGTAATTCACCCCTCCACTTT. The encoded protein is CASSPDRGNSPLHF.

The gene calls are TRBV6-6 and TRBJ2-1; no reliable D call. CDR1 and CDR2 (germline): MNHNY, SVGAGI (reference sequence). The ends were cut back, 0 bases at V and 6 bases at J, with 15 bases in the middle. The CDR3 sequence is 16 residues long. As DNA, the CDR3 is TGTGCCAGCAGTTACTCGTTTACAAAGGTGGGCAATGAGCAGTTCTTC. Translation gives CASSYSFTKVGNEQFF.

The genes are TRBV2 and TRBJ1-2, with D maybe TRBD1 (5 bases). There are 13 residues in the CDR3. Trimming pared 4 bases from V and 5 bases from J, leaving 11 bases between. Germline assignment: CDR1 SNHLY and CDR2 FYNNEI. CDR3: CASSGQGGYGYTF. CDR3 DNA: TGTGCCAGCAGTGGGCAGGGTGGGTATGGCTACACCTTC.

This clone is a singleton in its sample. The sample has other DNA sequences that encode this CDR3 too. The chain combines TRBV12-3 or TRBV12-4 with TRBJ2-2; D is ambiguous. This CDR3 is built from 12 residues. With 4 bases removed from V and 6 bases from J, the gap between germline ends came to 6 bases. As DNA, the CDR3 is TGTGCCAGCAGTTCCAGCGCCGGGGAGCTGTTTTTT. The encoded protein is CASSSSAGELFF.

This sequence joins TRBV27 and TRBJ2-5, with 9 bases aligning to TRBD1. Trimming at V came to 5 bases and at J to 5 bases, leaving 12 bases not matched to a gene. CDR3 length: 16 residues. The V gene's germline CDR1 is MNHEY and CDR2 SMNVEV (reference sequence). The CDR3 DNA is TGTGCCAGCAGTCTTCGGACAGGGGAGTTTGTGGAGACCCAGTACTTC. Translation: CASSLRTGEFVETQYF.

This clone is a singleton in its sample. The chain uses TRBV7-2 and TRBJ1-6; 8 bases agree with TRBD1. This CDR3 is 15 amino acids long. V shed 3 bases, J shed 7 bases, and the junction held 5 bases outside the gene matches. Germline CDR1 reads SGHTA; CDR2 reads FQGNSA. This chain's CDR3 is CASSFDRGRNSPLHF. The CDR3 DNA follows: TGTGCCAGCAGCTTCGACAGGGGTCGAAATTCACCCCTCCACTTT.

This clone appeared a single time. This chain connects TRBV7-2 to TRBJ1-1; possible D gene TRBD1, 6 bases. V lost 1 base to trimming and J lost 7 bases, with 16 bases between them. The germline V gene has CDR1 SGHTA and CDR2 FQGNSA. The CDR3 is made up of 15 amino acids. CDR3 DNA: TGTGCCAGCAGCTTAGGGGGGCGAGGAACCCTTGAAGCTTTCTTT. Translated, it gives CASSLGGRGTLEAFF.

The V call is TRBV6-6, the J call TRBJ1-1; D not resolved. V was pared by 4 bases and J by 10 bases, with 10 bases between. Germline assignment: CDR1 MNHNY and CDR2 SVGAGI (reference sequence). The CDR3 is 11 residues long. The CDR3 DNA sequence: TGTGCCAGCAGTTTCGGCGAACTAGCTTTCTTT. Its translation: CASSFGELAFF.

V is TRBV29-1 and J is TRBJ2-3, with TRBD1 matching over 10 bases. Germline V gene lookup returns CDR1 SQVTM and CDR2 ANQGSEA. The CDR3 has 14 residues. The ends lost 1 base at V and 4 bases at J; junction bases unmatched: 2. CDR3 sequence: CSVEVGQGADTQYF. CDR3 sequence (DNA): TGCAGCGTTGAAGTCGGACAGGGGGCAGATACGCAGTATTTT.

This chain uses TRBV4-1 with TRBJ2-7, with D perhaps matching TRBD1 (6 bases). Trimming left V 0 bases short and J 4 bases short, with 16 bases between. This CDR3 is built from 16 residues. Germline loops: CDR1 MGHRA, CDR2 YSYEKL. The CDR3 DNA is TGCGCCAGCAGCCAAGATTATAGGGGGATAAGTTACGAGCAGTACTTC. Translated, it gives CASSQDYRGISYEQYF.

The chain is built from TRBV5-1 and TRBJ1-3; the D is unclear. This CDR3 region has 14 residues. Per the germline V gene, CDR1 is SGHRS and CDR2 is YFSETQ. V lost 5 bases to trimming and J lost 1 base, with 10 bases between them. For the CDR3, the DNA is TGCGCCAGCAGGGGTTCCACGTCTGGAAACACCATATATTTT. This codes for CASRGSTSGNTIYF.

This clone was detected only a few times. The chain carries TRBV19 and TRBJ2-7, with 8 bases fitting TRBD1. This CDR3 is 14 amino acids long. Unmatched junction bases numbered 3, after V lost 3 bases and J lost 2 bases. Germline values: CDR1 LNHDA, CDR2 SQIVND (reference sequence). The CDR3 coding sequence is TGTGCCAGTAGTATCTGGACAGGGCCCTACGAGCAGTACTTC. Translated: CASSIWTGPYEQYF.

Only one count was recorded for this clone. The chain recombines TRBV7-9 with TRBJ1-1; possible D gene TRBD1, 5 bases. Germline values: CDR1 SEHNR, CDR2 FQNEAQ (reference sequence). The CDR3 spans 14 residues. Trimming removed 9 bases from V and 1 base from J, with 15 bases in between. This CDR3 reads CASGTLRGNTEAFF. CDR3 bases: TGTGCCAGTGGGACTCTCCGAGGGAACACTGAAGCTTTCTTT.

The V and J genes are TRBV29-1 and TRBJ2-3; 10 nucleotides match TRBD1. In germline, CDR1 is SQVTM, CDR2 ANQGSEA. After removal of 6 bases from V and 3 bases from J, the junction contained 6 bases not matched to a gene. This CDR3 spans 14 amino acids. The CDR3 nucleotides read TGCAGCGTACTAGGACAGGGGGAGACAGATACGCAGTATTTT. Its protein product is CSVLGQGETDTQYF.

The CDR3, as DNA: TGTGCCAGTGGCATACCCCGAACTGAAGCTTTCTTT. Amino acid sequence: CASGIPRTEAFF. V and J are TRBV6-5 and TRBJ1-1; D remains unclear. V was clipped by 9 bases and J by 5 bases, with 13 bases between them. The CDR3 totals 12 residues. From germline, CDR1 is MNHEY and CDR2 SVGAGI.

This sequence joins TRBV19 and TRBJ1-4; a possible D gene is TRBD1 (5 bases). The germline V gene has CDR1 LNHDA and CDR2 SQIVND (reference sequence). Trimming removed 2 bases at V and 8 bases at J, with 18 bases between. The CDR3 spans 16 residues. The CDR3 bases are TGTGCCAGTAGTATACTTCGGGCGCAGGGAGTGGAAAAACTGTTTTTT. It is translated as CASSILRAQGVEKLFF.

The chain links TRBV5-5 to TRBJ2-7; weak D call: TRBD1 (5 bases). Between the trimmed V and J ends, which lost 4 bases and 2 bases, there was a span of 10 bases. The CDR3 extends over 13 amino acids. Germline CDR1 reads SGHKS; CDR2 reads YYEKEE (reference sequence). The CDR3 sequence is CASSPGHAYEQYF. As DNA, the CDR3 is TGTGCCAGCAGCCCCGGACACGCCTACGAGCAGTACTTC.

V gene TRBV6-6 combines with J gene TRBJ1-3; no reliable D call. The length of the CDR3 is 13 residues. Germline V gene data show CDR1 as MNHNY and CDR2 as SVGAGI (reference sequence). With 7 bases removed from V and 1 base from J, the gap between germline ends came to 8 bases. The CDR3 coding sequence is TGTGCCAGCAACACCGTTTCTGGAAACACCATATATTTT. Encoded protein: CASNTVSGNTIYF.

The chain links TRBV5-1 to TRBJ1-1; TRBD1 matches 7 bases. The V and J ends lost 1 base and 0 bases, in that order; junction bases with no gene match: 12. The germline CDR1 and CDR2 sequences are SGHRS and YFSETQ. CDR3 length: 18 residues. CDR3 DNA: TGCGCCAGCAGCTTGATCGGGTACGGGACAGACATGAACACTGAAGCTTTCTTT. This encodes CASSLIGYGTDMNTEAFF.